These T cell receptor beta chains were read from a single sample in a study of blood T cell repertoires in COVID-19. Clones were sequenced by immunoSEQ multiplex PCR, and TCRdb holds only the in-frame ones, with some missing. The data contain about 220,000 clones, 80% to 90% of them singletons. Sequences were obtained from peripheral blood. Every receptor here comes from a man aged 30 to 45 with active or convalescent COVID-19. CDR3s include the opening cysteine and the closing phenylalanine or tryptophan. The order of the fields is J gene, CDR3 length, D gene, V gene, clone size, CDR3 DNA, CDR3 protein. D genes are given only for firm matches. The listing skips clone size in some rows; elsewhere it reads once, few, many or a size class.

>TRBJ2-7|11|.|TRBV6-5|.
TGTGCCAGCAGCCCCGACTTGGAGCAGTACTTC
CASSPDLEQYF
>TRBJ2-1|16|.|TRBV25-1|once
TGTGCCAGCAGTGAATCTATTCTAGGCTCCTACAATGAGCAGTTCTTC
CASSESILGSYNEQFF
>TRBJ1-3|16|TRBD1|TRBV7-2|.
TGTGCCAGCAGCTCACACAGGGGTTTACACGGAAACACCATATATTTT
CASSSHRGLHGNTIYF
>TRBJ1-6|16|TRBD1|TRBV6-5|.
TGTGCCAGCAGTTCGGGTATGATGCAGGGGGCTTCCCCCCTCCACTTT
CASSSGMMQGASPLHF
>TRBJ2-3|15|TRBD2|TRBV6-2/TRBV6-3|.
TGTGCCAGCAGCCCTAGCGGGAATCTTGCAGATACGCAGTATTTT
CASSPSGNLADTQYF
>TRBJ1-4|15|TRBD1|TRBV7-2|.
TGTGCCAGCAGCTTAGGAACAGGGGGCTTGCGGAAACTGTTTTTT
CASSLGTGGLRKLFF
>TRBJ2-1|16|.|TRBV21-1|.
TGTGCCACCTCCGGCCCTAGCCTAGCGGGAGACAATGAGCAGTTCTTC
CATSGPSLAGDNEQFF
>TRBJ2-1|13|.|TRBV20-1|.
TGCAGTGCTAGTAAGTCGGGAGCTGGTGAGCAGTTCTTC
CSASKSGAGEQFF
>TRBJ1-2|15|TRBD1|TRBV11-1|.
TGTGCCAGCAGTATTCCGGGACAGGGAAGAGGAGGCTACACCTTC
CASSIPGQGRGGYTF
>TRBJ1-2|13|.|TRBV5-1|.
TGCGCCAGCAGCTCTGATGAGGGTGGGGGCTACACCTTC
CASSSDEGGGYTF
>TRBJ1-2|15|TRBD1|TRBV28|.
TGTGCCAGCAGTGTTTGGGACAGGGGTAACTATGGCTACACCTTC
CASSVWDRGNYGYTF
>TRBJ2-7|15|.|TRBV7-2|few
TGTGCCAGCAGCCTAGGTCGTTTGGCTTCCTACGAGCAGTACTTC
CASSLGRLASYEQYF
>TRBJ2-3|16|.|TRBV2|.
TGTGCCAGCAGTGAAGCCAGGCCTTTTAGCACAGATACGCAGTATTTT
CASSEARPFSTDTQYF
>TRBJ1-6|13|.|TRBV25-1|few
TGTGCCTCCAACAGGGACGGGAATTCACCCCTCCACTTT
CASNRDGNSPLHF
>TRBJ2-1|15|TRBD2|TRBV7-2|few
TGTGCCAGCAGCTTAGGGACTAGTTACGTCAATGAGCAGTTCTTC
CASSLGTSYVNEQFF
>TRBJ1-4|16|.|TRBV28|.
TGTGCCAGCAGTTTTGGTGGGTCCAGGGTAAACGAAAAACTGTTTTTT
CASSFGGSRVNEKLFF
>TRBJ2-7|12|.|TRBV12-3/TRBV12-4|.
TGTGCCAGCAGTTCCCAGTTGGACGAGCAGTACTTC
CASSSQLDEQYF
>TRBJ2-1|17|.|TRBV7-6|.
TGTGCCAGCAGCCCCCTAACCGTTACTAGCTCCTACAATGAGCAGTTCTTC
CASSPLTVTSSYNEQFF
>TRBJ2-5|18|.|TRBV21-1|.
TGTGCCAGCAGCAAACGCGCGGGGGGCACCGACGGAGGAGAGACCCAGTACTTC
CASSKRAGGTDGGETQYF
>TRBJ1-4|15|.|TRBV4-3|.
TGCGCCAGCAGCCAAGACTTGGGCCTTAGTGAAAAACTGTTTTTT
CASSQDLGLSEKLFF
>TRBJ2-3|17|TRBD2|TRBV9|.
TGTGCCAGCAGCGTGGGGGGACTAGCGGTCCTCACAGATACGCAGTATTTT
CASSVGGLAVLTDTQYF
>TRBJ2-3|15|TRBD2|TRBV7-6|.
TGTGCCAGCAGCCCCTTTACTAGCGGTACAGATACGCAGTATTTT
CASSPFTSGTDTQYF
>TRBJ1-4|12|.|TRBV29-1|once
TGCAGCGCTGCCCCGGGAGGTGAAAAACTGTTTTTT
CSAAPGGEKLFF
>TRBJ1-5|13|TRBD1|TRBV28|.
TGTGCCAGCCTAGGACAGGGAAAAAGGCCCCAGCATTTT
CASLGQGKRPQHF
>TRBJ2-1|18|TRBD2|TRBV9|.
TGTGCCAGCAGCGTGGGCCTAGCGGGCCCTAGCTCCTACAATGAGCAGTTCTTC
CASSVGLAGPSSYNEQFF
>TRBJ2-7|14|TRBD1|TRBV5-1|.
TGCGCCAGCAGCTCGCGACAGGGTAACAGCGAGCAGTACTTC
CASSSRQGNSEQYF
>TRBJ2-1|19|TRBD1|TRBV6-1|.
TGTGCCAGCAGTGCGCGTGGGACAGGGCCCTTCAGCTCCTACAATGAGCAGTTCTTC
CASSARGTGPFSSYNEQFF
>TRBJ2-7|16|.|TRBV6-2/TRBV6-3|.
TGTGCCAGCAGTTACTCGACCCTCGGGCAGGGCGGCGAGCAGTACTTC
CASSYSTLGQGGEQYF